One sample yielded the 20 T cell receptor beta chains listed below, sequenced in a study of T cell responses to AZD1222 COVID-19 vaccine. TCRdb's table, derived via immunoSEQ multiplex PCR, lists solely in-frame clones and lacks some. The sample contains around 160,000 clones, roughly 94% of which appear only once. Here the sequenced sample was peripheral blood, taken 28 days after the second AZD1222 dose. These receptor sequences come from an adult who received the AZD1222 COVID-19 vaccine.

This chain links TRBV7-2 with TRBJ1-2, with 12 bases identical to TRBD1. CDR1 is SGHTA, CDR2 FQGNSA, per germline. CDR3 length: 15 amino acids. The J segment lost 8 bases and the V segment lost 1 base, leaving 5 bases of the junction unmatched. In nucleotides, the CDR3 is TGTGCCAGCAGCTTAGGGGGACAGGGGGCGGAAGGCTACACCTTC. This encodes CASSLGGQGAEGYTF.

The chain employs TRBV11-2 and TRBJ2-5; D not resolved. The V gene's germline CDR1 is SGHAT and CDR2 FQNNGV. The CDR3 covers 14 residues. V was trimmed by 0 bases and J by 2 bases, leaving 7 bases between them. The CDR3 coding sequence is TGTGCCAGCAGCTTAGACCCCGCTCAAGAGACCCAGTACTTC. Translating gives CASSLDPAQETQYF.

The table lists this clone with a count of one. The rearrangement joins TRBV5-8 to TRBJ2-7; perhaps D is TRBD1 or TRBD2 (5 bases each). The CDR3 length is 11 residues. Germline V gene lookup returns CDR1 SGHTS and CDR2 YDEGEE. Trimming removed 4 bases at V and 10 bases at J, with 12 bases between. The CDR3 nucleotides are TGTGCCAGCAGCGGCGAGGGACCCCAGTACTTC. This translates into CASSGEGPQYF.

This chain uses TRBV9 with TRBJ2-7; 8 bases are shared with TRBD1. The CDR3 runs to 14 residues. The V gene end was trimmed by 4 bases and the J gene end by 4 bases; junction bases not matched to a gene: 7. Germline V gene sequence: CDR1 SGDLS, CDR2 YYNGEE. The CDR3 reads CASSKGQEEYEQYF. CDR3 sequence (DNA): TGTGCCAGCAGCAAGGGACAGGAAGAGTACGAGCAGTACTTC.

The chain joins TRBV19 to TRBJ1-1, with D perhaps TRBD1 (5 bases). Between the trimmed V and J ends, which lost 4 bases and 2 bases, there was a span of 17 bases. CDR1 and CDR2 from the germline V gene are LNHDA and SQIVND (reference sequence). This CDR3 is 16 amino acids long. The CDR3 coding sequence is TGTGCCAGTAGTACCCGTTTTGGGACGGCAAACACTGAAGCTTTCTTT. Translation gives CASSTRFGTANTEAFF.

This sequence joins TRBV7-2 and TRBJ2-3; 9 nucleotides line up with TRBD2. J gave up 0 bases and V 5 bases, and 15 bases lay outside the gene matches. The length of the CDR3 is 19 residues. Germline CDR1 SGHTA, CDR2 FQGNSA. The CDR3 bases are TGTGCCAGCAGCCCGCGGCCAGCGGGGGGTGCTTTGAGCACAGATACGCAGTATTTT. This encodes CASSPRPAGGALSTDTQYF.

This clone was recorded once. The chain links TRBV2 to TRBJ2-5; the D is unclear. The CDR3 is 15 amino acids. Trimming left V 0 bases short and J 5 bases short, with 13 bases between. The germline gives CDR1 SNHLY, CDR2 FYNNEI. CDR3 sequence (DNA): TGTGCCAGCAGTGAAGCGGCCTTGAGGTGGGAGACCCAGTACTTC. This codes for CASSEAALRWETQYF.

The chain combines TRBV9 with TRBJ2-5; D uncertain. Germline lookup yields CDR1 SGDLS and CDR2 YYNGEE. The CDR3 runs to 14 residues. V gave up 4 bases and J gave up 5 bases, with 15 bases separating them. CDR3 protein: CASSPTTDAETQYF. CDR3 nucleotides: TGTGCCAGCAGCCCAACGACGGACGCCGAGACCCAGTACTTC. The full variable domain, its missing parts supplied by reference TRBV9 and TRBJ2-5, is DSGVTQTPKHLITATGQRVTLRCSPRSGDLSVYWYQQSLDQGLQFLIQYYNGEERAKGNILERFSAQQFPDLHSELNLSSLELGDSALYFCASSPTTDAETQYFGPGTRLLVL.

The V gene is TRBV11-2, the J gene TRBJ2-1, with D tentatively TRBD1 (5 bases). The CDR3 has 15 amino acids. CDR1 is SGHAT, CDR2 FQNNGV, per germline. The V and J ends lost 3 bases and 1 base respectively, with 10 bases between them. In DNA form, the CDR3 reads TGTGCCAGCAGCTTGGAAGGGGAATCCTACAATGAGCAGTTCTTC. Amino acids: CASSLEGESYNEQFF.

The J gene is TRBJ2-1, the V gene TRBV30, with TRBD2 as a possible D gene (7 bases). Germline assignment: CDR1 GTSNPN and CDR2 SVGIG (reference sequence). Trimming removed 2 bases from V and 3 bases from J, with 11 bases in between. This CDR3 has 14 amino acids. Here the CDR3 DNA reads TGTGCCTGGAGTCCGGGGGGCCTCTACAATGAGCAGTTCTTC. It is translated as CAWSPGGLYNEQFF.

This sequence joins TRBV5-1 and TRBJ1-4; 7 positions match TRBD1. The junction had 6 bases not matched to a gene; V was cut back by 4 bases and J by 3 bases. The CDR3 contains 15 residues. Germline values: CDR1 SGHRS, CDR2 YFSETQ. The CDR3 loop is CASSLAGTANEKLFF. The CDR3 DNA reads TGCGCCAGCAGCCTGGCTGGGACAGCTAATGAAAAACTGTTTTTT.

This clone was seen a handful of times. V usage is TRBV27 and J usage is TRBJ2-7; no reliable D call. The CDR3 runs to 15 residues. CDR1 is MNHEY, CDR2 SMNVEV, per germline (reference sequence). Trimming stripped 5 bases from V and 1 base from J, with 15 bases between. Written as DNA, the CDR3 is TGTGCCAGCAGTCCCCGGCGCCTTTCTTCCTACGAGCAGTACTTC. Translating gives CASSPRRLSSYEQYF.

This rearrangement joins TRBV10-3 to TRBJ2-1, with 7 bases lining up with TRBD2. The CDR3 runs 18 residues. Per the germline V gene, CDR1 is ENHRY and CDR2 is SYGVKD. The J segment lost 4 bases and the V segment lost 6 bases, leaving 18 bases of the junction unmatched. The DNA for the CDR3 is TGTGCCATCAGACACGAAAAGAAGCTAGCGGTATCGTACAATGAGCAGTTCTTC. Its protein product is CAIRHEKKLAVSYNEQFF.

The J gene is TRBJ1-3, the V gene TRBV14; tentatively, D is TRBD1 (5 bases). CDR3 size: 16 residues. The germline V gene encodes CDR1 SGHDN and CDR2 FVKESK. Trimming took 3 bases from V and 0 from J, leaving 12 bases between them. This CDR3 reads CASSHTGTASGNTIYF. The CDR3 DNA reads as TGTGCCAGCAGCCATACCGGGACTGCCTCTGGAAACACCATATATTTT.

The chain links TRBV9 to TRBJ1-5; no definite D call. CDR1 SGDLS and CDR2 YYNGEE come from the germline V gene. This CDR3 comprises 16 residues. V was pared by 0 bases and J by 2 bases, with 12 bases between. The CDR3 spells CASSVDAGTGNQPQHF. In DNA, the CDR3 is TGTGCCAGCAGCGTAGATGCAGGCACCGGCAATCAGCCCCAGCATTTT.

The rearrangement links TRBV28 to TRBJ2-3; a possible D gene is TRBD2 (6 bases). CDR3 length: 16 residues. Germline V gene sequence: CDR1 MDHEN, CDR2 SYDVKM. V lost 3 bases to trimming and J lost 2 bases, with 15 bases between them. The DNA for the CDR3 is TGTGCCAGCAGTTTCGGGCGGGGATCGGACACAGATACGCAGTATTTT. Its translation is CASSFGRGSDTDTQYF.

The genes are TRBV18 and TRBJ1-2; 8 positions agree with TRBD1. The length of the CDR3 is 15 residues. Germline trimming cut 4 bases from V and 8 bases from J; bases unmatched to any gene: 12. CDR1 is KGHSH and CDR2 is LQKENI in the germline V gene. CDR3 sequence reads: CASSQEFQGAGGYTF. The CDR3 region has the DNA TGTGCCAGCTCACAGGAATTTCAGGGGGCAGGAGGCTACACCTTC.

This rearrangement joins TRBV2 to TRBJ1-6; D may be TRBD1 (6 bases). Per the germline V gene, CDR1 is SNHLY and CDR2 is FYNNEI. V shed 3 bases and J shed 8 bases, with 8 bases lying between them. The CDR3 contains 13 residues. The CDR3 loop reads CASSDSGDSPLHF. The CDR3 region has the DNA TGTGCCAGCAGTGACTCAGGGGATTCACCCCTCCACTTT.

The chain combines TRBV11-2 with TRBJ2-3, with D unresolved. This CDR3 is 13 amino acids long. The V gene's germline CDR1 is SGHAT and CDR2 FQNNGV. Trimming removed 5 bases from V and 4 bases from J, with 10 bases in between. The CDR3 DNA sequence: TGTGCCAGCAGCCCAGGACCCCCAGATACGCAGTATTTT. As protein: CASSPGPPDTQYF.

The count of this clone is one. The chain employs TRBV19 and TRBJ2-3; D is unresolved. CDR1 is LNHDA, CDR2 SQIVND, per germline (reference sequence). CDR3 length equals 15 residues. V shed 5 bases and J shed 1 base, with 13 bases lying between them. The CDR3 loop is CASSFLDGRTDTQYF. The CDR3 nucleotides are TGTGCCAGTAGTTTCCTCGATGGGCGCACAGATACGCAGTATTTT.